This T cell receptor beta chain emerged from a study of shared clonotypes between healthy human individuals. Across the whole study: Each donor's CD4 naive and CD4 memory cells filled three plates apiece, CD8 naive two, and CD8 memory one.

Findings and caveats of the study: A handful of donors showed sharing of approximately 5% of naive CD4 clonotypes.

In the study's own analysis: For the immunoSEQ data, sequences were junction-only without quality scores, so filtering differed. Clones were read by immunoSEQ multiplex PCR, and TCRdb kept only the in-frame ones, dropping some. Clone size and the V and J calls come from that table; the DNA yielded D and trimming. The sample records about 600,000 clones, almost 97% being singletons. A note on this clone: Its antigen remains unknown.

This CDR3 contains 13 residues. The germline CDR1 and CDR2 sequences are MGHRA and YSYEKL. V lost 2 bases to trimming and J lost 7 bases, with 9 bases between them. J is TRBJ1-5 and V is TRBV4-1; possibly TRBD1 for D (5 bases). The TCR comes from a woman aged 25-40 years in good health. Sequenced material: naive CD4+ T cells sorted from blood. Subset: CD45RA+ positively selected. CDR3 residues: CASSQFQGQPQHF. CDR3 nucleotide sequence: TGCGCCAGCAGCCAATTCCAGGGACAGCCCCAGCATTTT.